Sequencing of this TCR beta chain was carried out in a study of metastatic and nonmetastatic thyroid tumors (dated by TCRdb to 2020 to 2021). Concerning the study at large: Repertoires were compared across peripheral blood and tumor or nodule tissue samples from malignant and benign thyroid patients. Results and caveats for the whole study, not just this receptor: In both blood and tumor samples, malignant tumors were reported to have significantly higher TCR beta diversity than benign nodules.

In its sample, this clone comes out as medium-sized (0.01 to 0.1%). Its antigen is not yet known. Base qualities are not recorded, but no much larger clone differs from it by a single base. Libraries were built with PCR. Sequenced on an Illumina HiSeq 4000. High-throughput sequencing was used to profile the TCR beta-chain CDR3 region of every patient. The original pipeline was this. Drawing on CDR3 differences between clinicopathological groups, the researchers built a classifier meant to tell apart patients with distant-metastatic papillary thyroid cancer. To measure repertoire diversity the researchers used the Shannon index, while the Morisita-Horn index served to gauge how similar the tumor and blood repertoires were. The public sequencing data were trimmed at Q25 with fastp and processed into clonotypes with MiXCR by TCRdb, which kept only in-frame beta chains. TCRdb's processing, not the study's, gives the V and J calls here. This sample gives approximately 39,000 clones in total; around 20% of them show up just once. The ten largest clones add up to around 15% of the sample.

CDR1 and CDR2 (MNHNS, SASEGT) derive from the germline V gene. The CDR3 runs 13 residues from the cysteine to the phenylalanine. Only CDR3 DNA remains: 39 bases, in frame from the first base. Deletion took 5 bases off V and 4 bases off J, with a span of 12 bases between the germline ends. None of the patients had been given any treatment before thyroid surgery. Patient clinical samples collected from about 2012 to 2019 were retrospectively analysed using T-cell receptor beta sequencing. The receptor comes from a female donor with papillary thyroid cancer or a benign thyroid nodule (not recorded which). Some clones in this sample may be carry-over from other donors' samples. The sample taken for sequencing was blood. The rearranged segments are TRBV6-1 and TRBJ2-7; the D region possibly corresponds to TRBD2 (6 bases align). Here is the DNA: TGTGCCAGCAGTACCGGACTATCGTACGAGCAGTACTTC. This gives the protein CASSTGLSYEQYF.